Listed below are T cell receptor beta chains from one sample, sequenced in a study of blood T cell repertoires in COVID-19. Clones were sequenced by immunoSEQ multiplex PCR, and TCRdb holds only the in-frame ones, with some missing. The sample has over 250,000 clones, 85% to 90% seen once. The sample comprised PBMCs or T cells enriched from blood (not recorded which). The receptor source for this set is a woman aged 60 to 75 who had recovered from COVID-19. CDR3s include the opening cysteine and the closing phenylalanine or tryptophan. D genes are given only for firm matches. Expanded clones get a size class; other rows say once, few or many, or leave the size out.

size,J,D,V,DNA,CDR3
.,TRBJ2-3,TRBD2,TRBV13,TGTGCCAGCAGCTCCGGGACTAGCGGGATCCGTGATACGCAGTATTTT,CASSSGTSGIRDTQYF
.,TRBJ1-6,.,TRBV3-1/TRBV3-2,TGTGCCAGCAGCCAAGACAGGGCCTATAATTCACCCCTCCACTTT,CASSQDRAYNSPLHF
.,TRBJ2-3,TRBD1,TRBV5-1,TGCGCCAGCAGCCTGGGACAGAGAAAGCAGTATTTT,CASSLGQRKQYF
.,TRBJ1-4,.,TRBV5-1,TGCGCCAGCAGCTTAATCACAGGGATTAATGAAAAACTGTTTTTT,CASSLITGINEKLFF
.,TRBJ2-2,.,TRBV24-1,TGTGCCATCGCTCTAAACGGCGGGGAGCTGTTTTTT,CAIALNGGELFF
.,TRBJ2-1,TRBD2,TRBV29-1,TGCAGCGTTGAAGGTAGCGGGGCCTACAATGAGCAGTTCTTC,CSVEGSGAYNEQFF
.,TRBJ1-2,TRBD1,TRBV7-9,TGTGCCAGCAGCCGGGGGACAGGGGAGGACTATGGCTACACCTTC,CASSRGTGEDYGYTF
.,TRBJ2-3,.,TRBV6-5,TGTGCCAGCCAGGGTTCCGGGACAGATACGCAGTATTTT,CASQGSGTDTQYF
.,TRBJ2-7,.,TRBV28,TGTGCCAGCAGTCAAGGGGGTTCCGAGCAGTACTTC,CASSQGGSEQYF
.,TRBJ2-5,TRBD2,TRBV28,TGTGCCAGCAGTTTGGCGGGGACTAGTCAAGAGACCCAGTACTTC,CASSLAGTSQETQYF
.,TRBJ2-5,.,TRBV5-4,TGTGCCAGCAGCTTGGGGCAGGCGGAGACCCAGTACTTC,CASSLGQAETQYF
.,TRBJ2-3,TRBD1,TRBV28,TGTGCCAGCAGAAAGGGACAGGGGGCGAGGTCAGATACGCAGTATTTT,CASRKGQGARSDTQYF
.,TRBJ2-7,.,TRBV6-4,TGTGCCAGCAGTGAGCTAAAACCCTCGGGGGGCCCCTACGAGCAGTACTTC,CASSELKPSGGPYEQYF
.,TRBJ1-3,TRBD1,TRBV2,TGTGCCAGCAGTGGGACAGGGTCTGGAAACACCATATATTTT,CASSGTGSGNTIYF
.,TRBJ2-1,TRBD2,TRBV9,TGTGCCAGCAGCGTTTCTAGCGGGGGCCTCTACAATGAGCAGTTCTTC,CASSVSSGGLYNEQFF
once,TRBJ2-5,TRBD1,TRBV19,TGTGCCACCACAGGGGGGAAGTACCAAGAGACCCAGTACTTC,CATTGGKYQETQYF
.,TRBJ1-1,.,TRBV30,TGTGCCTGGAGGTTTCGTCTTCAGACTGAAGCTTTCTTT,CAWRFRLQTEAFF
.,TRBJ1-2,TRBD1,TRBV27,TGTGCCAGCAGTCCCCCAAGGGGGCGGGGTGGCTACACCTTC,CASSPPRGRGGYTF
.,TRBJ2-3,.,TRBV6-2/TRBV6-3,TGTGCCAGCAGTGACCCGGGGCGGGACTCAGATACGCAGTATTTT,CASSDPGRDSDTQYF
.,TRBJ1-3,.,TRBV5-5,TGTGCCAGCAGCCTTGTATTCGGCTCTGGAAACACCATATATTTT,CASSLVFGSGNTIYF
few,TRBJ2-2,.,TRBV6-4,TGTGCCAGCAGTGGGGGGGCGAACACCGGGGAGCTGTTTTTT,CASSGGANTGELFF
.,TRBJ1-5,.,TRBV6-9,TGTGCCAGCATTCCTCCGGGGGGCAATCAGCCCCAGCATTTT,CASIPPGGNQPQHF
.,TRBJ2-5,TRBD2,TRBV15,TGTGCCACCAGCAGAGACGGGACTAGCGGGATGGAAGAGACCCAGTACTTC,CATSRDGTSGMEETQYF
.,TRBJ2-7,TRBD1,TRBV7-9,TGTGCCAGCAGCTTCCCCGGGACAGGGGTCTACGAGCAGTACTTC,CASSFPGTGVYEQYF
.,TRBJ2-7,TRBD2,TRBV27,TGTGCCAGTGGCTGGCGGGGGAACGAGCAGTACTTC,CASGWRGNEQYF
.,TRBJ2-2,.,TRBV10-2,TGCGCCAGCACACCTAGCCCCTACGTCGGGGAGCTGTTTTTT,CASTPSPYVGELFF
.,TRBJ1-5,TRBD1,TRBV28,TGTGCCAGCAGACCCGACAGGGGGCTTAATCAGCCCCAGCATTTT,CASRPDRGLNQPQHF
.,TRBJ2-7,TRBD2,TRBV6-5,TGTGCCAGCAGTACCGGACTAGCGGGTTCTTTCGAGCAGTACTTC,CASSTGLAGSFEQYF
once,TRBJ1-4,TRBD1,TRBV18,TGTGCCAGCTCAAGGGGACAGAATAATGAAAAACTGTTTTTT,CASSRGQNNEKLFF
.,TRBJ1-3,.,TRBV9,TGTGCCAGCAGCGTAGCTACGGCAGGGTCTGGAAACACCATATATTTT,CASSVATAGSGNTIYF
once,TRBJ1-5,.,TRBV28,TGTGCCAGCAGTTTATGGAAGTCAGGGTCGGGCAATCAGCCCCAGCATTTT,CASSLWKSGSGNQPQHF
.,TRBJ1-5,.,TRBV19,TGTGCCACAAGACACGGTCGCGACAGAGGCGTTGGTCAGCCCCAGCATTTT,CATRHGRDRGVGQPQHF
.,TRBJ1-2,TRBD1,TRBV28,TGTGCCAGCAGTTTAGGGACAGCGTATGGTTACACCTTC,CASSLGTAYGYTF
.,TRBJ1-2,.,TRBV28,TGTGCCAGCAGTTTATCCAGGGAAAATGGCTACACCTTC,CASSLSRENGYTF
once,TRBJ1-5,TRBD1,TRBV24-1,TGTGCCACCAGTTCTGACAGGGCCCCTGGGCAGCCCCAGCATTTT,CATSSDRAPGQPQHF
.,TRBJ1-3,.,TRBV6-5,TGTGCCAGCAGGATTATACAGGGCTCTGGAAACACCATATATTTT,CASRIIQGSGNTIYF
.,TRBJ2-1,.,TRBV10-3,TGTGCCATCAGTGAGTCCAAATACAATGAGCAGTTCTTC,CAISESKYNEQFF
.,TRBJ1-4,.,TRBV19,TGTGCCAGTAGTATCTCGGGGGGGGTCTTCGATGAAAAACTGTTTTTT,CASSISGGVFDEKLFF
.,TRBJ1-1,.,TRBV28,TGTGCCAGCAGGCAGGGGCCGAACACTGAAGCTTTCTTT,CASRQGPNTEAFF
.,TRBJ2-5,.,TRBV19,TGTGCCAGTAGTATGAGTATGCTTATCCAAGAGACCCAGTACTTC,CASSMSMLIQETQYF
few,TRBJ2-1,.,TRBV5-4,TGTGCCAGCAGCTTGGTAAACGGGGTTGGCAATGAGCAGTTCTTC,CASSLVNGVGNEQFF
.,TRBJ2-2,.,TRBV7-3,TGTGCCAGCAGCCTTAGGCCCCTAGCGAACACCGGGGAGCTGTTTTTT,CASSLRPLANTGELFF
.,TRBJ2-7,.,TRBV9,TGTGCCAGCAGCGCCTTGCAGATGGACGAGCAGTACTTC,CASSALQMDEQYF
.,TRBJ2-1,TRBD2,TRBV7-7,TGTGCTAGCAGCTTATCGGCTAGCGGCTACAATGAGCAGTTCTTC,CASSLSASGYNEQFF
.,TRBJ2-5,.,TRBV7-9,TGTGCCAGCAGTGTGACCCTTACGGGGGAGACCCAGTACTTC,CASSVTLTGETQYF
once,TRBJ2-7,TRBD1,TRBV10-3,TGTGCCATCAGTGGACAGGGTTCCCACGAGCAGTACTTC,CAISGQGSHEQYF
.,TRBJ1-1,.,TRBV5-8,TGTGCCAGCCCAGCTAGTCAGGGATCAACTGAAGCTTTCTTT,CASPASQGSTEAFF
.,TRBJ2-1,TRBD2,TRBV6-1,TGTGCCAGCAGTGGATGGGCGGGAGGGTCTAGCAATGAGCAGTTCTTC,CASSGWAGGSSNEQFF
.,TRBJ1-2,TRBD1,TRBV12-3/TRBV12-4,TGTGCCAGCAGACCGACAGGGGGCGGAGGCTACACCTTC,CASRPTGGGGYTF
.,TRBJ2-3,TRBD2,TRBV5-1,TGCGCCAGCAGCTTGGCTAGGACTAGCGGGGGCACAGATACGCAGTATTTT,CASSLARTSGGTDTQYF
.,TRBJ2-5,.,TRBV18,TGTGCCAGCTCACCAGGACTGGGCATAATACAAGAGACCCAGTACTTC,CASSPGLGIIQETQYF
.,TRBJ1-1,TRBD1,TRBV28,TGTGCCAGCAGTTTATTTCCCTCTAACAGGGGGCCGAACACTGAAGCTTTCTTT,CASSLFPSNRGPNTEAFF
.,TRBJ2-7,TRBD2,TRBV30,TGTGCCTGGAAGGGACTAGCCTACGAGCAGTACTTC,CAWKGLAYEQYF
many,TRBJ2-3,TRBD2,TRBV15,TGTGCCACCAGCAGAGATTTGGCTAGCGGAGATACGCAGTATTTT,CATSRDLASGDTQYF
.,TRBJ2-5,TRBD1,TRBV4-1,TGCGCCAGCAGCCAAGTAAAGGACAGGGCACAAGAGACCCAGTACTTC,CASSQVKDRAQETQYF
.,TRBJ2-1,TRBD1,TRBV9,TGTGCCAGCAGCCCACAGGGGGCTTCGTACAATGAGCAGTTCTTC,CASSPQGASYNEQFF
.,TRBJ1-6,.,TRBV7-2,TGTGCCAGCAGCTTAGAATCACCGAGCTCCTATAATTCACCCCTCCACTTT,CASSLESPSSYNSPLHF